This TCR beta chain originates from a study of T cell responses to AZD1222 COVID-19 vaccine. Study-wide points: Nearly half of unique spike-specific TCRs reportedly avoided B.1.351 and B.1.1.7 mutated regions. Two doses of AZD1222 preceded a rise in Spike-specific TCR breadth and depth.

On this clone: As yet, its antigen is unknown.

Second-dose recipients at about 4 or about 12 weeks were treated as one pooled group. Sequencing used immunoSEQ multiplex PCR; TCRdb keeps in-frame clones, though not all of them. The sample lists around 110,000 clones; around 90% were seen once. The J segment lost 7 bases and the V segment lost 5 bases, leaving 9 bases of the junction unmatched. CDR1 and CDR2 (germline): GTSNPN, SVGIG (reference sequence). The CDR3 contains 14 residues. Specimen: peripheral blood, collected 28 days after the second AZD1222 dose. The origin of this receptor is an adult who received the AZD1222 COVID-19 vaccine. The chain has TRBV30 and TRBJ2-1, with 9 bases that match TRBD1. CDR3 nucleotide sequence: TGTGCCTGGGCAACCGGGACAGGGTTGAATGAGCAGTTCTTC. It translates to CAWATGTGLNEQFF.